Below are 25 T cell receptor beta chains sequenced from a single sample in a study of T cell clones after liver transplantation. No antigens are known for them. Sequencing of dividing CFSE-low cells from the MLR defined alloreactive TCRbeta sequences. Method: immunoSEQ multiplex PCR; TCRdb's copy keeps in-frame clones and lacks some. The sample has over 5,000 clones; about 28% are singletons. Sequencing was performed on CD4+ T cells from cultured PBMCs. All receptors come from a human patient who received a liver transplant. Some of the T cells might come from the graft donor.

The chain uses TRBV18 and TRBJ2-7, with TRBD1 matching over 8 bases. Trimming at V came to 6 bases and at J to 5 bases, leaving 3 bases not matched to a gene. The CDR3 loop spans 12 amino acids. Germline assignment: CDR1 KGHSH and CDR2 LQKENI. CDR3 sequence reads: CASSEQGDEQYV. As DNA, the CDR3 is TGTGCCAGCTCGGAACAGGGGGACGAGCAGTACGTC.

The chain combines TRBV5-1 with TRBJ2-2; possibly TRBD1 for D (6 bases). Germline V gene lookup returns CDR1 SGHRS and CDR2 YFSETQ. V shed 4 bases and J shed 2 bases, with 12 bases lying between them. The CDR3 runs 15 residues. Here the CDR3 DNA reads TGCGCCAGCAGCACTCAGGGGACCAACACCGGGGAGCTGTTTTTT. Protein product: CASSTQGTNTGELFF.

The chain carries TRBV21-1 and TRBJ1-6. TRBV21-1 is deemed a pseudogene. The CDR3 extends over 18 amino acids. In nucleotides, the CDR3 is TGTGCCAGCAGGAACGAGATAGCTACACATAATCATAATTCACCCCTCCACTTT. Translation gives CASRNEIATHNHNSPLHF.

About this clone: With a far larger clone one base away, a read error is the likely cause. The chain combines TRBV6-1 with TRBJ1-4; D unresolved. The CDR3 consists of 15 residues. V was shortened by 2 bases and J by 4 bases, with 11 bases between the two germline ends. Germline values: CDR1 MNHNS, CDR2 SASEGT. CDR3 DNA sequence: TGTGCCAGCAGTGAATACGGCAGGATTAATGAAAAACTGTTTTTT. Protein product: CASSEYGRINEKLFF.

The rearrangement links TRBV27 to TRBJ1-4, with D possibly matching TRBD1 (6 bases). Between the trimmed V and J ends, which lost 6 bases and 1 base, there was a span of 9 bases. The CDR3 has 14 amino acids. The germline V gene has CDR1 MNHEY and CDR2 SMNVEV (reference sequence). The CDR3 DNA follows: TGTGCCAGCAGGCTACAGGGAACTAATGAAAAACTGTTTTTT. This translates into CASRLQGTNEKLFF.

This clone was observed a handful of times. The V and J genes are TRBV6-6 and TRBJ2-2, with no clear D. Germline assignment: CDR1 MNHNY and CDR2 SVGAGI (reference sequence). The CDR3 length is 13 residues. Trimming took off 6 bases at V and 6 bases at J, with 11 bases between the two ends. CDR3 DNA sequence: TGTGCCAGCAGACCGGAAGGGTCCGGGGAGCTGTTTTTT. This codes for CASRPEGSGELFF.

Judged by abundance, this clone is medium-sized (0.01 to 0.1%). V gene TRBV19 combines with J gene TRBJ2-5; 10 positions agree with TRBD1. The CDR3 is 16 amino acids. The J segment lost 1 base and the V segment lost 5 bases, leaving 7 bases of the junction unmatched. Germline V CDR1 and CDR2: LNHDA, SQIVND (reference sequence). The CDR3: CASSQRTGGIQETQYF. The CDR3 DNA follows: TGTGCCAGTAGTCAACGGACAGGGGGGATCCAAGAGACCCAGTACTTC.

By frequency in the sample, this clone is medium-sized. V gene TRBV19 combines with J gene TRBJ2-3; 10 positions agree with TRBD1. V lost 5 bases, J lost 6 bases, and 2 bases stayed unmatched. This CDR3 is built from 13 residues. CDR1 is LNHDA, CDR2 SQIVND, per germline (reference sequence). CDR3 nucleotides: TGTGCCAGTAGTGGGACAGGGGTGGATACGCAGTATTTT. This translates into CASSGTGVDTQYF.

This clone is deemed medium-sized. Only one base separates this from a far larger clonotype, so it likely reflects a read error. In the same sample, other DNA sequences code for this CDR3. V usage is TRBV9 and J usage is TRBJ2-6; 10 bases match TRBD1. In germline, CDR1 is SGDLS, CDR2 YYNGEE. The V segment lost 4 bases and the J segment 4 bases; nucleotides outside the gene matches: 8. This CDR3 region has 17 residues. The CDR3 spells CASSKDRGRAGANVLTF. The CDR3 DNA reads as TGTGCCAGCAGCAAAGACAGGGGGCGCGCGGGGGCCAACGTCCTGACTTTC. The entire variable domain, with the rest obtained from reference TRBV9 and TRBJ2-6, is as follows: DSGVTQTPKHLITATGQRVTLRCSPRSGDLSVYWYQQSLDQGLQFLIQYYNGEERAKGNILERFSAQQFPDLHSELNLSSLELGDSALYFCASSKDRGRAGANVLTFGAGSRLTVL.

V is TRBV6-1 and J is TRBJ2-7, with D perhaps TRBD1 (6 bases). Germline-derived CDR1 and CDR2 are MNHNS and SASEGT. The V and J ends lost 6 bases and 2 bases respectively, with 11 bases between them. This CDR3 region has 13 residues. In DNA, the CDR3 is TGTGCCAGCAGCACAGGGAAGCCCTACGAGCAGTACTTC. This translates into CASSTGKPYEQYF.

This clone came up a few times. This chain joins TRBV7-9 and TRBJ2-6, with a possible D match to TRBD1 (5 bases). Per germline, CDR1 SEHNR and CDR2 FQNEAQ (reference sequence). The V end was cut by 0 bases, the J end by 2 bases, with 17 bases between. The CDR3 sequence is 19 residues long. This CDR3 reads CASSLAFLIDRAGANVLTF. CDR3 coding DNA: TGTGCCAGCAGCTTAGCCTTTCTAATCGACAGAGCTGGGGCCAACGTCCTGACTTTC.

J is TRBJ1-6 and V is TRBV18; D might be TRBD1 (5 bases). Germline V lookup: CDR1 KGHSH, CDR2 LQKENI. Trimming cost V 5 bases and J 0 bases, with 5 bases left between them. CDR3 length: 14 residues. This CDR3 reads CASSDSSYNSPLHF. In DNA form, the CDR3 reads TGTGCCAGCTCAGACAGCTCCTATAATTCACCCCTCCACTTT.

The rearrangement joins TRBV28 to TRBJ1-4; no clear D. With 6 bases removed from V and 7 bases from J, the gap between germline ends came to 18 bases. CDR3 length: 15 amino acids. The germline V gene encodes CDR1 MDHEN and CDR2 SYDVKM. The CDR3 loop reads CASSPYIGGSEKLFF. DNA for the CDR3: TGTGCCAGCAGCCCATATATAGGAGGGAGTGAAAAACTGTTTTTT. Full variable domain (remainder filled in from reference TRBV28 and TRBJ1-4): DVKVTQSSRYLVKRTGEKVFLECVQDMDHENMFWYRQDPGLGLRLIYFSYDVKMKEKGDIPEGYSVSREKKERFSLILESASTNQTSMYLCASSPYIGGSEKLFFGSGTQLSVL.

A remark on this clone: A read error may account for a junction end that differs from germline. CDR3: CASSLLQETQYF. CDR3 nucleotide sequence: TGTGCCAGCAGCTTGCTCCAAGAGACCCAGTACTTC. J is TRBJ2-5 and V is TRBV5-3; D not certain. TRBV5-3 is flagged as an ORF with uncertain function. This CDR3 comprises 12 residues.

In this sample, this clone turned up a few times. The chain combines TRBV6-4 with TRBJ2-7, with a tentative D call TRBD1 (5 bases). The germline CDR1 and CDR2 sequences are MRHNA and SNTAGT. The CDR3 length is 14 residues. The CDR3 loop is CASSYSRGSYEQYV. Written as DNA, the CDR3 is TGTGCCAGCAGTTACTCTAGGGGTTCCTACGAGCAGTACGTC.

This chain links TRBV5-1 with TRBJ2-3, with D unresolved. V gave up 4 bases and J gave up 0 bases, with 9 bases separating them. Looked up from germline, CDR1 is SGHRS and CDR2 is YFSETQ. The CDR3 sequence is 14 residues long. CDR3 bases: TGCGCCAGCAGCAGGTCCACTAGCACAGATACGCAGTATTTT. It specifies CASSRSTSTDTQYF.

The chain uses TRBV19 and TRBJ2-7; a possible D gene is TRBD2 (6 bases). V gave up 5 bases and J gave up 2 bases, with 19 bases separating them. CDR1 and CDR2 (germline): LNHDA, SQIVND (reference sequence). The CDR3 is 16 residues long. The CDR3 loop reads CASSPDPGVRTYEQYF. DNA of the CDR3: TGTGCCAGTAGTCCAGACCCGGGGGTGAGAACCTACGAGCAGTACTTC.

With regard to this clone: Additional DNA sequences in this sample encode the identical CDR3. The rearrangement joins TRBV11-2 to TRBJ1-2, with D possibly matching TRBD1 (6 bases). The CDR3 is made up of 13 amino acids. Per the germline V gene, CDR1 is SGHAT and CDR2 is FQNNGV. V was trimmed by 5 bases and J by 8 bases, leaving 15 bases between them. The CDR3 loop is CASSPTGGGGYTF. The CDR3 DNA sequence: TGTGCCAGCAGCCCGACGGGGGGCGGGGGCTACACCTTC.

A few counts support this clone. A far larger clone is just one base off, so this is likely a read error. The J gene is TRBJ2-6, the V gene TRBV9, with 10 bases fitting TRBD1. The CDR3 loop spans 17 amino acids. CDR1 and CDR2 from the germline V gene are SGDLS and YYNGEE. CDR3 region: CATSKDRGRSGANVLTF. DNA for the CDR3: TGTGCCACCAGCAAAGACAGGGGGCGCTCGGGGGCCAACGTCCTGACTTTC. The full variable domain, with the rest looked up from reference TRBV9 and TRBJ2-6, is DSGVTQTPKHLITATGQRVTLRCSPRSGDLSVYWYQQSLDQGLQFLIQYYNGEERAKGNILERFSAQQFPDLHSELNLSSLELGDSALYFCATSKDRGRSGANVLTFGAGSRLTVL.

This clone was seen many times. The CDR3 nucleotides are TGTGCCAGCAGTGAAAGGAGGGCCCGCACAGATACGCAGTATTTT. Translating it yields CASSERRARTDTQYF. The chain combines TRBV6-1 with TRBJ2-3; possibly TRBD2 for D (6 bases). This CDR3 comprises 15 residues. Per germline, CDR1 MNHNS and CDR2 SASEGT. With 2 bases removed from V and 1 base from J, the gap between germline ends came to 10 bases.

By proportion, this clone is hyperexpanded. Other DNA sequences in the sample encode the same CDR3. The V gene is TRBV7-2, the J gene TRBJ1-1, with unresolved D. The CDR3 length is 14 residues. From germline, CDR1 is SGHTA and CDR2 FQGNSA. Trimming cost V 6 bases and J 8 bases, with 19 bases left between them. CDR3 protein: CASSSASSWTEAFF. CDR3 coding DNA: TGTGCCAGCAGTTCTGCATCCTCTTGGACCGAAGCTTTCTTT.

For the CDR3, the DNA is TGCGCCAGCAGCTTGGAGACAGGGAATACTTCACCCCTCCACTTT. Translating gives CASSLETGNTSPLHF. The chain joins TRBV5-1 to TRBJ1-6, with TRBD1 matching over 7 bases. CDR3 length equals 15 residues. Per the germline V gene, CDR1 is SGHRS and CDR2 is YFSETQ. With 0 bases clipped from V and 9 bases from J, the junction kept 6 bases outside the gene matches.

This chain joins TRBV7-6 and TRBJ2-7; weak D call: TRBD1 (5 bases). CDR1 SGHVS and CDR2 FNYEAQ come from the germline V gene. The CDR3 extends over 17 amino acids. V was pared by 1 base and J by 0 bases, with 16 bases between. CDR3 DNA sequence: TGTGCCAGCAGCTTAGGGGTGGGGCAGGGCAGCTCCTACGAGCAGTACTTC. This gives the protein CASSLGVGQGSSYEQYF.

This clone appeared a few times. This chain connects TRBV5-8 to TRBJ2-1; D gene ambiguous. The CDR3 loop spans 13 amino acids. Germline CDR1 and CDR2: SGHTS and YDEGEE. The V end was cut by 2 bases, the J end by 5 bases, with 8 bases between. CDR3 in amino acids: CASSFPQNNEQFF. CDR3 nucleotide sequence: TGTGCCAGCAGCTTCCCACAGAACAATGAGCAGTTCTTC.

The chain is built from TRBV7-8 and TRBJ1-2; tentatively, D is TRBD1 (6 bases). Germline values: CDR1 SGHVS, CDR2 FQNEAQ. The CDR3 spans 15 residues. Trimming cost V 3 bases and J 0 bases, with 11 bases left between them. CDR3 sequence reads: CASSLRRGPNYGYTF. Here the CDR3 DNA reads TGTGCCAGCAGCTTGCGCCGGGGGCCTAACTATGGCTACACCTTC. The entire variable domain, with the rest obtained from reference TRBV7-8 and TRBJ1-2, is as follows: GAGVSQSPRYKVAKRGQDVALRCDPISGHVSLFWYQQALGQGPEFLTYFQNEAQLDKSGLPSDRFFAERPEGSVSTLKIQRTQQEDSAVYLCASSLRRGPNYGYTFGSGTRLTVV.